The next 17 T cell receptor beta chains were all read from a single sample in a study of monozygotic twins with inflammatory bowel disease. TCRdb reanalyzed the 5' RACE reads, giving one entry per CDR3 protein sequence and no DNA. Here the sample table reports over 130,000 distinct CDR3 sequences. The sequenced material came from blood. The receptors come from a human donor with ulcerative colitis or Crohn's disease, or a healthy co-twin of an affected twin (not recorded which).

The chain combines TRBV4-1 with TRBJ2-7; the D gene TCRdb calls, TRBD1, cannot be checked with no DNA. Germline CDR1 MGHRA, CDR2 YSYEKL. This CDR3 has 13 amino acids. This CDR3 is CASRGTGHYEQYF.

The chain combines TRBV25-1 with TRBJ1-6; there is no DNA to check the TCRdb D call of TRBD1. This CDR3 has 18 amino acids. The germline CDR1 and CDR2 sequences are MGHDK and SYGVNS. CDR3 in amino acids: CASSESGQGDRRSSPLHF.

The rearrangement uses TRBV24-1 and TRBJ2-7; TCRdb calls TRBD2, which cannot be checked without DNA. CDR1 KGHDR and CDR2 SFDVKD come from the germline V gene. The CDR3 runs to 15 residues. The CDR3 sequence is CATSDPRRGTGEQYF.

This chain connects TRBV13 to TRBJ2-7; TCRdb lists TRBD2, though no DNA is available to test this call. The CDR3 has 13 amino acids. CDR1 is PRHDT and CDR2 is FYEKMQ in the germline V gene (reference sequence). Here the CDR3 reads CASTSGGAYEQYF.

The chain joins TRBV18 to TRBJ2-4. The CDR3 is 16 residues long. Germline-derived CDR1 and CDR2 are KGHSH and LQKENI. The CDR3 protein is CASSTERHLAKNIQYF. The variable domain in full, with the rest retrieved from reference TRBV18 and TRBJ2-4, is NAGVMQNPRHLVRRRGQEARLRCSPMKGHSHVYWYRQLPEEGLKFMVYLQKENIIDESGMPKERFSAEFPKEGPSILRIQQVVRGDSAAYFCASSTERHLAKNIQYFGAGTRLSVL.

CDR3: CASSQDWAWGPQHF. The V call is TRBV12-3 or TRBV12-4, the J call TRBJ1-5; no DNA is available, so the TRBD1 call from TCRdb remains unchecked. CDR3 length: 14 amino acids.

The gene calls are TRBV3-1 and TRBJ1-5. The CDR3 loop spans 16 amino acids. Germline V gene data show CDR1 as LGHDT and CDR2 as YNNKEL (reference sequence). The CDR3 reads CASSLGPRGGRQPQHF.

This sequence joins TRBV24-1 and TRBJ2-2. Per germline, CDR1 KGHDR and CDR2 SFDVKD. This CDR3 contains 14 residues. This CDR3 reads CATSDYRYTGELFF.

This chain connects TRBV5-6 to TRBJ1-1. The CDR3 runs 12 residues. The germline gives CDR1 SGHDT, CDR2 YYEEEE. The CDR3 spells CASSLFFTEAFF.

CDR3 residues: CSARDIGSLAFF. The chain links TRBV20-1 to TRBJ1-1. The CDR3 runs 12 residues. Per the germline V gene, CDR1 is DFQATT and CDR2 is SNEGSKA (reference sequence).

The rearrangement links TRBV7-3 to TRBJ2-2; TCRdb returns TRBD2, unconfirmable since there is no DNA. The V gene's germline CDR1 is SGHTA and CDR2 FQGTGA. The length of the CDR3 is 14 residues. The CDR3 loop is CASSLGTLTGELFF.

The chain links TRBV4-3 to TRBJ1-2; TCRdb designates TRBD1, a call that cannot be tested without DNA. The CDR3 is 15 residues long. Germline CDR1 is LGHNA and CDR2 is YSLEER. CDR3 sequence reads: CASSQDDRANYGYTF.

The J gene is TRBJ2-4, the V gene TRBV7-9; the D call of TRBD1 rests on TCRdb alone, since no DNA is present to check it. This CDR3 contains 13 residues. Germline CDR1 and CDR2: SEHNR and FQNEAQ (reference sequence). The CDR3 spells CASNAGTANIQYF.

The CDR3 loop reads CSVRASGGHYYNEQFF. The gene calls are TRBV20-1 and TRBJ2-1; TCRdb reports TRBD2, a call that lacks DNA to check it against. The length of the CDR3 is 16 residues. CDR1 DFQATT and CDR2 SNEGSKA come from the germline V gene (reference sequence).

The gene calls are TRBV10-3 and TRBJ1-1. The germline CDR1 and CDR2 sequences are ENHRY and SYGVKD. CDR3 length: 13 amino acids. This CDR3 reads CAISESWESEAFF.

This chain uses TRBV18 with TRBJ2-6. The CDR3 totals 18 residues. Germline V gene data show CDR1 as KGHSH and CDR2 as LQKENI. The CDR3 is CASSPMGRFTSGANVLTF. Full variable domain (rest looked up from reference TRBV18 and TRBJ2-6): NAGVMQNPRHLVRRRGQEARLRCSPMKGHSHVYWYRQLPEEGLKFMVYLQKENIIDESGMPKERFSAEFPKEGPSILRIQQVVRGDSAAYFCASSPMGRFTSGANVLTFGAGSRLTVL.

The chain is built from TRBV7-2 and TRBJ1-1; TCRdb's D gene call, TRBD1, goes unchecked for lack of DNA. Germline V gives CDR1 SGHTA, CDR2 FQGNSA. The CDR3 is 13 residues long. This chain's CDR3 is CASSAYRDSEAFF.